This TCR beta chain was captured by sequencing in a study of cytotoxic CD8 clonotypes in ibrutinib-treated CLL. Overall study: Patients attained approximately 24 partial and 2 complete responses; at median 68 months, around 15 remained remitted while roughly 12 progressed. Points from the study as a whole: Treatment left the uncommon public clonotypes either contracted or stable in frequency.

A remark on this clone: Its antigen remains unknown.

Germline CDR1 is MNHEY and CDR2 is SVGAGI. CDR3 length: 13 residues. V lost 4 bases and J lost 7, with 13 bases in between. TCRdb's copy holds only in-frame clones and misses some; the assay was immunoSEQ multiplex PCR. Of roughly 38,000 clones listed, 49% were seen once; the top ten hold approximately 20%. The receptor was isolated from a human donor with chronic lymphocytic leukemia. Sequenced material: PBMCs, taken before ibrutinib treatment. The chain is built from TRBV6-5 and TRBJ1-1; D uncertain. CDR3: CASSSLPQLEAFF. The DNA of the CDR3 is TGTGCCAGCAGTTCCCTACCCCAGCTTGAAGCTTTCTTT.